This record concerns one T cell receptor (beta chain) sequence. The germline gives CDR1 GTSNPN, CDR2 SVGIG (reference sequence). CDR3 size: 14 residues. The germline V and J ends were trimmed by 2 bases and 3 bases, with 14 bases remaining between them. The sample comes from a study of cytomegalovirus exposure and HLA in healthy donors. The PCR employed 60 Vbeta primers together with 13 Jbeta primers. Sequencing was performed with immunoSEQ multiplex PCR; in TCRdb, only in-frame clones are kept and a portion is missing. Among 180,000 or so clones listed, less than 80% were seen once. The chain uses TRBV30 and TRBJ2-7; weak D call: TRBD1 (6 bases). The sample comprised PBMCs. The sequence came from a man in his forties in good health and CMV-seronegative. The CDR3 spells CAWSRDITNYEQYF. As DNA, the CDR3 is TGTGCCTGGAGTAGGGACATTACCAACTACGAGCAGTACTTC.